Presented here are 26 T cell receptor beta chains from one specimen sequenced in a study of T cell responses to AZD1222 COVID-19 vaccine. Some clones are missing from TCRdb's copy, which holds only in-frame ones; the method was immunoSEQ multiplex PCR. The sample shows under 130,000 clones, nearly 90% of them seen only once. This specimen consisted of peripheral blood, obtained 28 days after the second AZD1222 dose. Source of these receptors: an adult who received the AZD1222 COVID-19 vaccine.

The CDR3 nucleotides read TGTGCCAGCAGCTCTAGTAGTCAGGGGACCGGGGAGCTGTTTTTT. Its protein product is CASSSSSQGTGELFF. This chain uses TRBV5-4 with TRBJ2-2; a possible D gene is TRBD1 (6 bases). This CDR3 has 15 residues. CDR1 is SGHNT, CDR2 YYREEE, per germline (reference sequence). Trimming cost V 3 bases and J 5 bases, with 14 bases left between them.

V gene TRBV21-1 combines with J gene TRBJ1-4. TRBV21-1 corresponds to a pseudogene. The CDR3 covers 15 residues. The CDR3 DNA reads as TGTGCCAGCAGCAAAGACGCCCCAACTAATGAAAAACTGTTTTTT. Residues: CASSKDAPTNEKLFF.

The chain is built from TRBV28 and TRBJ1-2; no clear D. The CDR3 is 14 residues long. V lost 3 bases, J lost 1 base, and 9 bases lay in between. In germline, CDR1 is MDHEN, CDR2 SYDVKM. The CDR3 coding sequence is TGTGCCAGCAGTTTGAGAGGAGATAACTATGGCTACACCTTC. This sequence encodes CASSLRGDNYGYTF.

V gene TRBV11-2 combines with J gene TRBJ1-3, with D unresolved. The CDR3 runs 12 residues. Trimming stripped 3 bases from V and 0 bases from J, with 0 bases between. CDR1 is SGHAT and CDR2 is FQNNGV in the germline V gene. The CDR3 loop is CASSFSGNTIYF. DNA for the CDR3: TGTGCCAGCAGCTTCTCTGGAAACACCATATATTTT.

The chain uses TRBV9 and TRBJ1-1, with 10 bases that match TRBD1. The CDR3 runs to 15 residues. The J segment lost 3 bases and the V segment lost 3 bases, leaving 5 bases of the junction unmatched. CDR1 is SGDLS and CDR2 is YYNGEE in the germline V gene. The CDR3 DNA sequence: TGTGCCAGCAGCGGATCGACAGGGGGCGACACTGAAGCTTTCTTT. This translates into CASSGSTGGDTEAFF. Full variable domain (rest looked up from reference TRBV9 and TRBJ1-1): DSGVTQTPKHLITATGQRVTLRCSPRSGDLSVYWYQQSLDQGLQFLIQYYNGEERAKGNILERFSAQQFPDLHSELNLSSLELGDSALYFCASSGSTGGDTEAFFGQGTRLTVV.

V usage is TRBV5-6 and J usage is TRBJ1-1; no clear D. V lost 4 bases and J 3 bases, leaving 22 bases between the germline ends. CDR3 length: 17 amino acids. From germline, CDR1 is SGHDT and CDR2 YYEEEE. In DNA form, the CDR3 reads TGTGCCAGCAGCAAGCGGAGGAGCGCGACCACGTACACTGAAGCTTTCTTT. It codes for CASSKRRSATTYTEAFF.

The genes are TRBV9 and TRBJ1-2; the match to TRBD1 covers 7 bases. Germline CDR1 reads SGDLS; CDR2 reads YYNGEE. The CDR3 length is 14 residues. The ends lost 0 bases at V and 8 bases at J; junction bases unmatched: 7. The CDR3 DNA sequence: TGTGCCAGCAGCGTAGGGGACAGAGTGTTGGGCTACACCTTC. It is translated as CASSVGDRVLGYTF.

This chain uses TRBV19 with TRBJ2-1; D is unresolved. This CDR3 comprises 15 residues. Looked up from germline, CDR1 is LNHDA and CDR2 is SQIVND (reference sequence). V was cut by 6 bases and J by 0 bases, with 12 bases left in between. CDR3 DNA: TGTGCCAGTAGGCTCGATGATAGCTCCTACAATGAGCAGTTCTTC. Encoded protein: CASRLDDSSYNEQFF.

The chain employs TRBV7-2 and TRBJ2-3; 7 positions agree with TRBD2. The CDR3 has 17 amino acids. The J segment lost 6 bases and the V segment lost 0 bases, leaving 12 bases of the junction unmatched. Germline loops: CDR1 SGHTA, CDR2 FQGNSA. Here the CDR3 DNA reads TGTGCCAGCAGCTTAGCTGCTAGCGGAAGAGGCGTGGATACGCAGTATTTT. Translation: CASSLAASGRGVDTQYF.

V usage is TRBV6-1 and J usage is TRBJ2-2; D ambiguous. CDR1 is MNHNS, CDR2 SASEGT, per germline. The CDR3 runs 15 residues. Trimming removed 1 base from V and 6 bases from J, with 12 bases in between. This CDR3 reads CASSEGFLVAGELFF. DNA for the CDR3: TGTGCCAGCAGTGAAGGGTTTTTGGTCGCCGGGGAGCTGTTTTTT.

This sequence joins TRBV4-2 and TRBJ2-3, with D possibly matching TRBD1 (6 bases). The V end lost 3 bases, the J end lost 8 bases, and 15 bases lay between the germline ends. This CDR3 contains 14 residues. Per the germline V gene, CDR1 is LGHNA and CDR2 is YNFKEQ. CDR3 sequence (DNA): TGTGCCAGCAGCCAGGGGCAAAAGGGGGTTACGCAGTATTTT. It specifies CASSQGQKGVTQYF.

The rearrangement links TRBV30 to TRBJ1-6; no definite D call. This CDR3 spans 12 amino acids. Per germline, CDR1 GTSNPN and CDR2 SVGIG (reference sequence). Trimming left V 3 bases short and J 12 bases short, with 12 bases between. The CDR3 is CAWRKFTLPLHF. The CDR3 DNA is TGTGCCTGGAGAAAATTCACCTTACCCCTCCACTTT.

The chain couples TRBV18 to TRBJ1-1; D gene uncertain. Germline V gene lookup returns CDR1 KGHSH and CDR2 LQKENI. Trimming left V 4 bases short and J 3 bases short, with 9 bases between. There are 13 residues in the CDR3. The CDR3 nucleotides read TGTGCCAGCTCACAGGAGGGAGACACTGAAGCTTTCTTT. This gives the protein CASSQEGDTEAFF.

The chain combines TRBV6-5 with TRBJ2-1; no clear D. The CDR3 has 11 amino acids. V lost 6 bases, J lost 5 bases, and 5 bases lay in between. Germline loops: CDR1 MNHEY, CDR2 SVGAGI. The CDR3 nucleotides are TGTGCCAGCAGACAGAACAATGAGCAGTTCTTC. Protein sequence: CASRQNNEQFF.

This chain links TRBV5-1 with TRBJ1-1, with a possible D match to TRBD1 (6 bases). This CDR3 has 15 amino acids. The V gene lost 4 bases and the J gene lost 1 base, with 14 bases spanning the gap. The V gene's germline CDR1 is SGHRS and CDR2 YFSETQ. This CDR3 reads CASSPGRTANTEAFF. CDR3 in DNA: TGCGCCAGCAGCCCGGGGCGGACAGCGAACACTGAAGCTTTCTTT.

The rearrangement joins TRBV6-2 or TRBV6-3 to TRBJ2-1; D unclear. CDR1 and CDR2 (germline): MNHEY, SVGEGT. V shed 5 bases and J shed 0 bases, with 5 bases lying between them. The CDR3 is 13 amino acids. The CDR3 DNA follows: TGTGCCAGCAGTCCCTCCTCCTACAATGAGCAGTTCTTC. Residues: CASSPSSYNEQFF.

This sequence joins TRBV5-6 and TRBJ2-5, with a tentative D call TRBD2 (5 bases). This CDR3 is built from 15 residues. Germline CDR1 and CDR2: SGHDT and YYEEEE. With 5 bases removed from V and 2 bases from J, the gap between germline ends came to 16 bases. The CDR3 DNA is TGTGCCAGCAGTTCAACGGGAAGGGAACAAGAGACCCAGTACTTC. Translation: CASSSTGREQETQYF.

The chain combines TRBV3-1 (or the pseudogene TRBV3-2) with TRBJ1-5; the D is unclear. V dropped 3 bases and J dropped 6 bases, with 6 bases sitting between them. Germline values: CDR1 LGHDT, CDR2 YNNKEL (reference sequence). The CDR3 has 12 residues. The CDR3 sequence is CASSQGCQPQHF. Written as DNA, the CDR3 is TGTGCCAGCAGCCAGGGTTGTCAGCCCCAGCATTTT.

The rearrangement uses TRBV7-8 and TRBJ1-2, with D unclear. Trimming cost V 1 base and J 5 bases, with 11 bases left between them. Germline V gene data show CDR1 as SGHVS and CDR2 as FQNEAQ. CDR3 length: 14 residues. In DNA, the CDR3 is TGTGCCAGCAGCTTAGATTCACGCACATATGGCTACACCTTC. As protein: CASSLDSRTYGYTF.

The chain combines TRBV19 with TRBJ2-1; 9 bases agree with TRBD2. V was pared by 5 bases and J by 2 bases, with 7 bases of the junction left unmatched. CDR1 is LNHDA and CDR2 is SQIVND in the germline V gene (reference sequence). The length of the CDR3 is 16 residues. The CDR3: CASSALAGGAYNEQFF. In DNA form, the CDR3 reads TGTGCCAGTAGTGCACTAGCGGGTGGGGCCTACAATGAGCAGTTCTTC. Variable domain in full (rest from reference TRBV19 and TRBJ2-1): DGGITQSPKYLFRKEGQNVTLSCEQNLNHDAMYWYRQDPGQGLRLIYYSQIVNDFQKGDIAEGYSVSREKKESFPLTVTSAQKNPTAFYLCASSALAGGAYNEQFFGPGTRLTVL.

V usage is TRBV28 and J usage is TRBJ1-4; 8 bases line up with TRBD1. This CDR3 is built from 16 residues. The junction had 8 bases not matched to a gene; V was cut back by 5 bases and J by 3 bases. Germline V CDR1 and CDR2: MDHEN, SYDVKM. The CDR3 DNA sequence: TGTGCCAGCAGTCGATATCAGACAGGGGCTAATGAAAAACTGTTTTTT. Its protein is CASSRYQTGANEKLFF.

This clone was picked up a small number of times. The chain combines TRBV2 with TRBJ1-4, with D possibly matching TRBD1 (5 bases). V was clipped by 7 bases and J by 0 bases, with 18 bases between them. CDR3 size: 17 residues. CDR1 and CDR2 (germline): SNHLY, FYNNEI. CDR3 in amino acids: CASIRGGGRATNEKLFF. The DNA for the CDR3 is TGTGCCAGCATCCGGGGGGGAGGAAGAGCAACTAATGAAAAACTGTTTTTT.

The chain joins TRBV5-5 to TRBJ1-6, with 7 bases fitting TRBD1. Germline V lookup: CDR1 SGHKS, CDR2 YYEKEE (reference sequence). The CDR3 consists of 14 residues. The V and J ends lost 3 bases and 10 bases, in that order; junction bases with no gene match: 7. The CDR3 loop is CASSSDRVGSPLHF. For the CDR3, the DNA is TGTGCCAGCAGCTCCGACAGGGTGGGATCACCCCTCCACTTT.

In DNA, the CDR3 is TGTGCCAGCAGCGCAGGGACCCGCACAGATACGCAGTATTTT. It encodes CASSAGTRTDTQYF. The chain recombines TRBV5-4 with TRBJ2-3; D assignment may be TRBD1 or TRBD2 (5 bases each). Trimming shortened V by 4 bases and J by 1 base, and 10 bases separated the two germline ends. The CDR3 has 14 residues. Germline V gene data show CDR1 as SGHNT and CDR2 as YYREEE (reference sequence).

This clone was recorded a few times. J is TRBJ1-2 and V is TRBV5-1; D not resolved. The CDR3 is 13 amino acids. Germline CDR1 reads SGHRS; CDR2 reads YFSETQ. The V gene lost 0 bases and the J gene lost 7 bases, with 10 bases spanning the gap. The CDR3 DNA follows: TGCGCCAGCAGCTTGGATCGGACCGGTGGCTACACCTTC. Translated, it gives CASSLDRTGGYTF.

The V call is TRBV27, the J call TRBJ1-1; unclear D gene. V lost 5 bases and J 9 bases, leaving 19 bases between the germline ends. This CDR3 spans 14 amino acids. Germline values: CDR1 MNHEY, CDR2 SMNVEV (reference sequence). CDR3 amino acids: CASSPKSLTLKAFF. CDR3 coding DNA: TGTGCCAGCAGTCCAAAATCTTTAACACTGAAAGCTTTCTTT.